These 29 T cell receptor beta chains came from one sample sequenced in a study of identical twins. TCRdb reprocessed the 5' RACE reads with MiXCR, giving one entry per CDR3 protein. Of 200,000 to 250,000 distinct CDR3 sequences in the sample, roughly an eighth were seen once. These data also featured in a second study, about yellow fever vaccine responses in identical twins.

Material: memory (CD45RO+) T cells sorted from blood. The receptor set was obtained from a woman under 30 in good health.

This clonotype appeared many times. The chain employs TRBV20-1 and TRBJ1-1; D remains unclear. The CDR3 length is 15 residues. Germline values: CDR1 DFQATT, CDR2 SNEGSKA (reference sequence). Trimming took 6 bases from V and 1 from J, leaving 18 bases between them. The CDR3 region has the DNA TGCAGTGCCCCTCCCGGGCAGAGGAAGAACACTGAAGCTTTCTTT. It yields the protein CSAPPGQRKNTEAFF.

The chain links TRBV15 to TRBJ2-5; no reliable D call. With 2 bases removed from V and 7 bases from J, the gap between germline ends came to 8 bases. Germline CDR1 LNHNV, CDR2 YYDKDF (reference sequence). The CDR3 runs 12 residues. Here the CDR3 reads CATSRTTGTQYF. CDR3 nucleotides: TGTGCCACCAGCAGAACCACGGGGACCCAGTACTTC.

To note about this clonotype: The conserved final phenylalanine or tryptophan is absent from the CDR3, which likely points to a read error. The chain carries TRBV11-2 and TRBJ2-1; tentatively, D is TRBD2 (5 bases). The CDR3 length is 14 residues. From germline, CDR1 is SGHAT and CDR2 FQNNGV. The germline V and J ends were trimmed by 1 base and 4 bases, with 8 bases remaining between them. Here the CDR3 reads CASSLGTLYNEQFL. CDR3 nucleotides: TGTGCCAGCAGCTTAGGGACTCTTTACAATGAGCAGTTCCTC.

The genes are TRBV18 and TRBJ2-3; D unresolved. There are 18 residues in the CDR3. CDR1 is KGHSH and CDR2 is LQKENI in the germline V gene. The V and J ends lost 5 bases and 3 bases respectively, with 24 bases between them. The CDR3 spells CASSTDPYSRGGTDTQYF. CDR3 nucleotides: TGTGCCAGCTCAACCGATCCCTATTCTAGAGGTGGAACAGATACGCAGTATTTT.

This chain joins TRBV20-1 and TRBJ2-3; TRBD2 matches at 11 bases. In germline, CDR1 is DFQATT, CDR2 SNEGSKA (reference sequence). This CDR3 region has 15 residues. Losses at the gene ends were 4 bases for V and 5 bases for J; bases not matched to a gene: 8. The CDR3 protein is CSAIKLAGVQDTQYF. The CDR3 DNA reads as TGCAGTGCTATAAAACTAGCGGGAGTTCAAGATACGCAGTATTTT.

This clonotype was seen more than once but under ten times. The J gene is TRBJ2-1, the V gene TRBV7-2, with D perhaps matching TRBD2 (6 bases). Germline V gene data show CDR1 as SGHTA and CDR2 as FQGNSA. The ends were cut back, 3 bases at V and 3 bases at J, with 12 bases in the middle. The CDR3 is made up of 15 amino acids. The CDR3 DNA sequence: TGTGCCAGCAGCTTCGGCGGGGCCAACTACAATGAGCAGTTCTTC. It is translated as CASSFGGANYNEQFF.

This clonotype was detected a few times. An end of the junction differs from the germline gene, which may be a read error. This rearrangement joins TRBV7-9 to TRBJ2-5, with D maybe TRBD1 (5 bases). The CDR3 length is 11 residues. Germline V gene sequence: CDR1 SEHNR, CDR2 FQNEAQ (reference sequence). The CDR3 is CASFQGAEKLF. CDR3 coding DNA: TGTGCCAGCTTCCAAGGGGCTGAGAAACTATTC.

This clonotype has ten or more counts. V usage is TRBV20-1 and J usage is TRBJ2-3, with D hard to call. Germline CDR1 DFQATT, CDR2 SNEGSKA (reference sequence). Trimming took 6 bases from V and 0 from J, leaving 10 bases between them. The CDR3 runs to 13 residues. The CDR3 loop reads CSALLGSTDTQYF. In DNA, the CDR3 is TGCAGTGCCTTACTGGGGAGCACAGATACGCAGTATTTT.

The sample holds a few counts of this clonotype. The rearrangement links TRBV7-2 to TRBJ2-1, with D possibly TRBD2 on 5 matching bases. Per the germline V gene, CDR1 is SGHTA and CDR2 is FQGNSA. V was shortened by 5 bases and J by 5 bases, with 13 bases between the two germline ends. There are 14 residues in the CDR3. This CDR3 reads CASSPPGLNNEQFF. As DNA, the CDR3 is TGTGCCAGCAGCCCTCCGGGGTTAAACAATGAGCAGTTCTTC.

The chain carries TRBV12-3 or TRBV12-4 and TRBJ2-7; tentative D call: TRBD1 (6 bases). This CDR3 has 13 amino acids. V lost 8 bases to trimming and J lost 4 bases, with 15 bases between them. DNA for the CDR3: TGTGCCAGCCAATACCGGACAGCTTACGAGCAGTACTTC. Translating it yields CASQYRTAYEQYF.

Only a few counts were recorded for this clonotype. The rearrangement joins TRBV5-1 to TRBJ1-5, with D unclear. Germline CDR1 SGHRS, CDR2 YFSETQ. The V gene lost 2 bases and the J gene lost 4 bases, with 10 bases spanning the gap. The CDR3 has 14 amino acids. The DNA for the CDR3 is TGCGCCAGCAGCTTCACTTTAGATAATCAGCCCCAGCATTTT. Protein product: CASSFTLDNQPQHF.

The chain recombines TRBV9 with TRBJ2-1, with D possibly TRBD2 on 7 matching bases. With 0 bases removed from V and 7 bases from J, the gap between germline ends came to 20 bases. The CDR3 runs 17 residues. In germline, CDR1 is SGDLS, CDR2 YYNGEE. The CDR3 DNA reads TGTGCCAGCAGCGTAGTCTGGGCCGTTGGGGGGGCGAATGAGCAGTTCTTC. It encodes CASSVVWAVGGANEQFF. Full variable domain (outside the CDR3, taken from reference TRBV9 and TRBJ2-1): DSGVTQTPKHLITATGQRVTLRCSPRSGDLSVYWYQQSLDQGLQFLIQYYNGEERAKGNILERFSAQQFPDLHSELNLSSLELGDSALYFCASSVVWAVGGANEQFFGPGTRLTVL.

This clonotype was observed a few times. The chain joins TRBV3-1 to TRBJ2-5, with D perhaps matching TRBD1 or TRBD2 (5 bases each). V was trimmed by 4 bases and J by 2 bases, leaving 14 bases between them. From germline, CDR1 is LGHDT and CDR2 YNNKEL (reference sequence). The CDR3 consists of 15 residues. The DNA for the CDR3 is TGTGCCAGCAGCCGAGCGAGGGGCAGTCAAGAGACCCAGTACTTC. Translating it yields CASSRARGSQETQYF.

This clonotype occurred many times. The chain carries TRBV20-1 and TRBJ2-2, with TRBD1 matching over 7 bases. Trimming cost V 6 bases and J 1 base; bases outside gene matches: 8. The CDR3 is made up of 15 amino acids. Germline V lookup: CDR1 DFQATT, CDR2 SNEGSKA (reference sequence). The CDR3 reads CSARPGTVNTGELFF. For the CDR3, the DNA is TGCAGTGCAAGACCGGGGACAGTGAACACCGGGGAGCTGTTTTTT.

This clonotype was observed many times. This chain's CDR3 is CASSDPWETGTQYF. The CDR3 DNA reads as TGTGCCAGCAGTGACCCCTGGGAGACGGGTACGCAGTATTTT. The chain employs TRBV6-4 and TRBJ2-3, with a possible D match to TRBD2 (5 bases). The germline V gene encodes CDR1 MRHNA and CDR2 SNTAGT. This CDR3 contains 14 residues. V lost 2 bases and J lost 8, with 14 bases in between.

In its sample, this clonotype was seen many times. The V call is TRBV3-1, the J call TRBJ2-3; 10 positions agree with TRBD2. This CDR3 comprises 16 residues. CDR1 and CDR2 (germline): LGHDT, YNNKEL (reference sequence). V lost 2 bases to trimming and J lost 3 bases; unmatched junction nucleotides: 5. The CDR3 DNA reads TGTGCCAGCAGCCAACTTGCTAGCGGGGGTACAGATACGCAGTATTTT. Translated: CASSQLASGGTDTQYF.

The CDR3 loop is CATSSGVADATPSKNIQYF. In DNA form, the CDR3 reads TGTGCCACCAGCAGTGGGGTGGCAGATGCAACCCCGAGCAAAAACATTCAGTACTTC. The chain links TRBV15 to TRBJ2-4; D gene uncertain. Per germline, CDR1 LNHNV and CDR2 YYDKDF (reference sequence). With 3 bases removed from V and 3 bases from J, the gap between germline ends came to 24 bases. This CDR3 contains 19 residues. The whole variable domain, filled in from reference TRBV15 and TRBJ2-4, reads DAMVIQNPRYQVTQFGKPVTLSCSQTLNHNVMYWYQQKSSQAPKLLFHYYDKDFNNEADTPDNFQSRRPNTSFCFLDIRSPGLGDTAMYLCATSSGVADATPSKNIQYFGAGTRLSVL.

V usage is TRBV28 and J usage is TRBJ1-1; no reliable D call. The V and J ends lost 7 bases and 4 bases respectively, with 13 bases between them. Germline CDR1 and CDR2: MDHEN and SYDVKM. This CDR3 has 13 residues. The CDR3 nucleotides are TGTGCCAGCAAACCTCCCCCGGGCACTGAAGCTTTCTTT. Translated: CASKPPPGTEAFF.

This clonotype was seen at least ten times. The rearrangement uses TRBV6-5 and TRBJ2-1; TRBD1 matches at 8 bases. Germline CDR1 is MNHEY and CDR2 is SVGAGI. CDR3 length: 12 residues. With V trimmed by 9 bases and J by 8 bases, 6 bases remained unmatched. Here the CDR3 DNA reads TGTGCCAGTTCGGACAGGGAGGATGAGCAGTTCTTC. As protein: CASSDREDEQFF.

This clonotype came up many times. The genes are TRBV29-1 and TRBJ2-2; 8 bases line up with TRBD1. Germline assignment: CDR1 SQVTM and CDR2 ANQGSEA. This CDR3 spans 16 amino acids. The V gene end was trimmed by 0 bases and the J gene end by 4 bases; junction bases not matched to a gene: 7. The CDR3 sequence is CSVEDARGLSTGELFF. The CDR3 nucleotides read TGCAGCGTTGAAGATGCCAGGGGGCTTTCCACCGGGGAGCTGTTTTTT.

In this sample, this clonotype turned up a few times. The V gene is TRBV7-2, the J gene TRBJ2-5; perhaps TRBD2 as D (6 bases). CDR1 is SGHTA, CDR2 FQGNSA, per germline. Between the trimmed V and J ends, which lost 3 bases and 4 bases, there was a span of 12 bases. The CDR3 runs to 14 residues. The CDR3 region has the DNA TGTGCCAGCAGCTTTCTGACTAGTGGAGAGACCCAGTACTTC. Translated, it gives CASSFLTSGETQYF.

The chain links TRBV5-4 to TRBJ2-7, with D uncertain. Germline V gene sequence: CDR1 SGHNT, CDR2 YYREEE (reference sequence). The CDR3 runs 14 residues. Trimming removed 3 bases at V and 0 bases at J, with 10 bases between. CDR3 protein: CASSSLASSYEQYF. As DNA, the CDR3 is TGTGCCAGCAGCTCGTTGGCGAGCTCCTACGAGCAGTACTTC.

The chain joins TRBV28 to TRBJ2-7, with D hard to call. Trimming cost V 6 bases and J 3 bases, with 15 bases left between them. Germline CDR1 is MDHEN and CDR2 is SYDVKM. CDR3 length: 14 residues. The CDR3 coding sequence is TGTGCCAGCAGCCCCCCTAAGGGTCTCTACGAGCAGTACTTC. Protein product: CASSPPKGLYEQYF.

In this sample, this clonotype turned up many times. The J gene is TRBJ2-3, the V gene TRBV5-1; D not certain. CDR1 and CDR2 from the germline V gene are SGHRS and YFSETQ. With 1 base removed from V and 0 bases from J, the gap between germline ends came to 12 bases. The CDR3 extends over 16 amino acids. The CDR3 DNA is TGCGCCAGCAGCTTGTCTGAGCGAAAGAGCACAGATACGCAGTATTTT. It translates to CASSLSERKSTDTQYF.

This clonotype was observed many times. The CDR3 region has the DNA TGTGCCAGCAGCGAAAGACCTTTCCAAGGAGAGACCCAGTACTTC. It specifies CASSERPFQGETQYF. J is TRBJ2-5 and V is TRBV2; D gene uncertain. Germline V gene sequence: CDR1 SNHLY, CDR2 FYNNEI. V shed 6 bases and J shed 4 bases, with 18 bases lying between them. This CDR3 is 15 amino acids long.

This clonotype showed up just a few times. The chain employs TRBV11-2 and TRBJ2-3; D gene unclear. Trimming stripped 0 bases from V and 5 bases from J, with 6 bases between. Germline V gene data show CDR1 as SGHAT and CDR2 as FQNNGV. The CDR3 length is 13 residues. The CDR3 loop reads CASSLDLGDTQYF. In DNA form, the CDR3 reads TGTGCCAGCAGCTTAGATTTAGGAGATACGCAGTATTTT.

The V gene is TRBV6-2 or TRBV6-3, the J gene TRBJ2-7, with a possible D match to TRBD1 (7 bases). The CDR3 covers 20 residues. CDR1 is MNHEY, CDR2 SVGEGT, per germline. The ends were cut back, 4 bases at V and 1 base at J, with 29 bases in the middle. CDR3 protein: CASSSRLFTGLQGRSYEQYF. DNA of the CDR3: TGTGCCAGCAGTTCGCGACTATTTACAGGGTTACAGGGGAGGTCCTACGAGCAGTACTTC.

The chain couples TRBV18 to TRBJ2-7, with 9 bases matching TRBD1. The V segment lost 2 bases and the J segment 4 bases; nucleotides outside the gene matches: 9. The germline V gene encodes CDR1 KGHSH and CDR2 LQKENI. This CDR3 comprises 16 residues. CDR3 amino acids: CASSPVSGTGIYEQYF. Written as DNA, the CDR3 is TGTGCCAGCTCACCAGTCTCCGGGACAGGGATTTACGAGCAGTACTTC. Full variable domain (missing parts from reference TRBV18 and TRBJ2-7): NAGVMQNPRHLVRRRGQEARLRCSPMKGHSHVYWYRQLPEEGLKFMVYLQKENIIDESGMPKERFSAEFPKEGPSILRIQQVVRGDSAAYFCASSPVSGTGIYEQYFGPGTRLTVT.

This clonotype was seen many times. The V and J genes are TRBV5-1 and TRBJ2-7; TRBD1 might be the D (6 bases). The V end lost 0 bases, the J end lost 1 base, and 23 bases lay between the germline ends. The germline gives CDR1 SGHRS, CDR2 YFSETQ. CDR3 size: 19 residues. DNA for the CDR3: TGCGCCAGCAGCTTGGCGTCTGAACAAAAGACAGGAACGTCCTACGAGCAGTACTTC. It specifies CASSLASEQKTGTSYEQYF.